These 14 T cell receptor beta chains were sequenced from one sample in a study of T-cell memory formation after mild COVID-19. Via MiXCR, TCRdb re-called the 5' RACE reads, giving one row per CDR3 protein. The sample lists some 190,000 distinct CDR3 sequences, 18% occurring once. The sample was PBMCs or a T cell subset sorted from them (not recorded which). These receptors all stem from an adult woman who had mild COVID-19 (a few samples of this study predate the infection). Cell type and time point are not known.

The count of this clonotype is one. The rearrangement joins TRBV7-8 to TRBJ1-1, with TRBD1 as a possible D gene (5 bases). Trimming took off 5 bases at V and 1 base at J, with 11 bases between the two ends. This CDR3 comprises 14 residues. CDR1 SGHVS and CDR2 FQNEAQ come from the germline V gene. The CDR3 region has the DNA TGTGCCAGCAGCCACTACCAGGGGAACACTGAAGCTTTCTTT. Amino acid sequence: CASSHYQGNTEAFF.

There are a few counts of this clonotype. The CDR3 nucleotides are TGTGCCAGCAGTTTCGGACTAGCGGGGGGATCAGATACGCAGTATTTT. It yields the protein CASSFGLAGGSDTQYF. This chain connects TRBV6-6 to TRBJ2-3, with 14 bases identical to TRBD2. Germline loops: CDR1 MNHNY, CDR2 SVGAGI (reference sequence). CDR3 length: 16 amino acids. V dropped 4 bases and J dropped 4; count of bases not matched to a gene: 4.

The chain joins TRBV5-1 to TRBJ1-3; D unclear. CDR3 length: 17 residues. Germline CDR1 SGHRS, CDR2 YFSETQ. V gave up 3 bases and J gave up 8 bases, with 24 bases separating them. The CDR3 loop is CASSSETGIRGWDTIYF. The CDR3 nucleotides are TGCGCCAGCAGCTCGGAAACTGGGATCCGTGGTTGGGACACCATATATTTT.

This clonotype was recorded many times. This chain connects TRBV5-1 to TRBJ1-1; maybe TRBD1 (6 bases). V was trimmed by 4 bases and J by 2 bases, leaving 18 bases between them. Germline CDR1 SGHRS, CDR2 YFSETQ. The CDR3 totals 16 residues. Here the CDR3 reads CASSLPEDRPNTEAFF. The CDR3 region has the DNA TGCGCCAGCAGCCTACCTGAAGACAGGCCCAACACTGAAGCTTTCTTT.

This clonotype was seen only a few times. The V and J genes are TRBV29-1 and TRBJ2-2; D not resolved. Germline-derived CDR1 and CDR2 are SQVTM and ANQGSEA. The CDR3 covers 14 residues. Trimming took 4 bases from V and 0 from J, leaving 9 bases between them. Here the CDR3 DNA reads TGCAGCGTTGTCCCTACTCCGAACACCGGGGAGCTGTTTTTT. It is translated as CSVVPTPNTGELFF.

The V gene is TRBV6-2 or TRBV6-3, the J gene TRBJ1-1; possibly TRBD1 for D (5 bases). Germline CDR1 is MNHEY and CDR2 is SVGEGT. The CDR3 is 15 residues long. Between the trimmed V and J ends, which lost 6 bases and 0 bases, there was a span of 14 bases. The CDR3 nucleotides read TGTGCCAGCAGCTCGACCCTGACAGTGAACACTGAAGCTTTCTTT. Translating it yields CASSSTLTVNTEAFF.

This clonotype was seen a handful of times. The V and J genes are TRBV6-2 or TRBV6-3 and TRBJ1-2; 8 bases line up with TRBD1. The CDR3 consists of 14 residues. Germline V gives CDR1 MNHEY, CDR2 SVGEGT. Unmatched junction bases numbered 5, after V lost 4 bases and J lost 4 bases. This CDR3 reads CASSLPGTGYGYTF. CDR3 nucleotide sequence: TGTGCCAGCAGTTTGCCCGGGACAGGCTATGGCTACACCTTC.

This clonotype was counted at least ten times. The CDR3 nucleotides read TGTGCCAGCAGCCTCCATACTGGGACTAGCGTGTACAATGAGCAGTTCTTC. Translation gives CASSLHTGTSVYNEQFF. This chain uses TRBV7-6 with TRBJ2-1, with 10 positions matching TRBD2. Germline V lookup: CDR1 SGHVS, CDR2 FNYEAQ. This CDR3 is built from 17 residues. With 5 bases clipped from V and 4 bases from J, the junction kept 11 bases outside the gene matches.

The V and J genes are TRBV5-1 and TRBJ2-3; D perhaps matches TRBD1 (5 bases). V shed 1 base and J shed 2 bases, with 11 bases lying between them. CDR1 and CDR2 (germline): SGHRS, YFSETQ. The CDR3 extends over 15 amino acids. The CDR3 region has the DNA TGCGCCAGCAGCTTGACAGGAGTTGCCACAGATACGCAGTATTTT. Translated: CASSLTGVATDTQYF.

The CDR3 protein is CASSYARGTEAFF. In nucleotides, the CDR3 is TGTGCCAGCAGTTACGCGAGGGGCACTGAAGCTTTCTTT. J is TRBJ1-1 and V is TRBV6-5, with D perhaps TRBD1 (5 bases). This CDR3 spans 13 amino acids. Germline assignment: CDR1 MNHEY and CDR2 SVGAGI. The V and J ends lost 2 bases and 4 bases respectively, with 8 bases between them.

This clonotype was seen a handful of times. The DNA of the CDR3 is TGTGCCAGCAGTTACGGGGTCCGAGGGGAGCAGTTCTTC. This gives the protein CASSYGVRGEQFF. The V gene is TRBV6-5, the J gene TRBJ2-1; TRBD2 is a possible D gene (5 bases). Germline V gives CDR1 MNHEY, CDR2 SVGAGI. The CDR3 loop spans 13 amino acids. V was pared by 2 bases and J by 10 bases, with 12 bases between.

In this sample, this clonotype turned up a few times. The J gene is TRBJ2-3, the V gene TRBV5-1; D perhaps matches TRBD2 (6 bases). The CDR3 runs to 14 residues. CDR1 and CDR2 from the germline V gene are SGHRS and YFSETQ. Trimming shortened V by 2 bases and J by 4 bases, and 11 bases separated the two germline ends. CDR3 amino acids: CASSFSGVSDTQYF. The CDR3 nucleotides are TGCGCCAGCAGCTTCTCGGGAGTCTCAGATACGCAGTATTTT.

The chain joins TRBV7-9 to TRBJ2-7; possible D gene TRBD2, 5 bases. The germline V and J ends were trimmed by 1 base and 6 bases, with 7 bases remaining between them. The CDR3 loop spans 12 amino acids. Germline V CDR1 and CDR2: SEHNR, FQNEAQ (reference sequence). This CDR3 reads CASSLGGSEQYF. CDR3 bases: TGTGCCAGCAGCTTAGGAGGGAGCGAGCAGTACTTC.

This chain connects TRBV5-1 to TRBJ1-1, with TRBD1 as a possible D gene (5 bases). V lost 0 bases and J 7 bases, leaving 16 bases between the germline ends. The CDR3 consists of 15 residues. Germline V lookup: CDR1 SGHRS, CDR2 YFSETQ. The CDR3 here is CASSLGQGTGGEAFF. The CDR3 DNA is TGCGCCAGCAGCTTGGGGCAGGGAACTGGAGGTGAAGCTTTCTTT.